The 24 T cell receptor beta chains below were found in one sample sequenced in a study of OX40 agonist ivuxolimab in advanced cancers. Sequenced by immunoSEQ multiplex PCR; TCRdb stores in-frame clones only, minus some. The sample yields 70,000 to 80,000 clones, around 89% seen once. The sequences come from CD4+ or CD8+ T cells sorted from blood, collected in a trial of the OX40 agonist ivuxolimab. These receptor sequences come from an adult with an advanced solid tumor such as melanoma, head and neck, liver or kidney cancer.

This clone was found a few times. The chain has TRBV4-1 and TRBJ1-1; D ambiguous. CDR1 and CDR2 from the germline V gene are MGHRA and YSYEKL. Trimming cost V 1 base and J 1 base, with 4 bases left between them. The CDR3 covers 13 residues. The DNA of the CDR3 is TGCGCCAGCAGCCAAGGTAGGAACACTGAAGCTTTCTTT. This encodes CASSQGRNTEAFF.

This clone was found once. CDR3 region: CASSPPGGYEKLFF. CDR3 nucleotide sequence: TGTGCCAGCAGTCCACCGGGGGGGTATGAAAAACTGTTTTTT. The chain recombines TRBV28 with TRBJ1-4; tentative D call: TRBD1 (5 bases). The V gene's germline CDR1 is MDHEN and CDR2 SYDVKM. The V end lost 5 bases, the J end lost 6 bases, and 13 bases lay between the germline ends. The CDR3 consists of 14 residues.

This rearrangement joins TRBV11-3 to TRBJ2-7; the D call may be TRBD1 or TRBD2 (6 bases each). V was pared by 5 bases and J by 1 base, with 9 bases between. CDR1 is SGHNT, CDR2 YENEEA, per germline. The CDR3 is made up of 13 amino acids. Here the CDR3 reads CASSPGASYEQYF. The CDR3, as DNA: TGTGCCAGCAGCCCGGGGGCTTCCTACGAGCAGTACTTC.

The rearrangement joins TRBV6-5 to TRBJ1-5; maybe TRBD1 (5 bases). Trimming left V 2 bases short and J 4 bases short, with 6 bases between. The CDR3 has 13 residues. Per germline, CDR1 MNHEY and CDR2 SVGAGI. The DNA of the CDR3 is TGTGCCAGCAGTTACGGGGGGAATCAGCCCCAGCATTTT. The encoded protein is CASSYGGNQPQHF.

There are a few counts of this clone. The rearrangement joins TRBV20-1 to TRBJ1-1, with D possibly TRBD1 on 5 matching bases. Trimming removed 3 bases from V and 12 bases from J, with 14 bases in between. In germline, CDR1 is DFQATT, CDR2 SNEGSKA (reference sequence). The CDR3 length is 11 residues. CDR3 nucleotides: TGCAGTGCTAGCCCGGAAGGGGTAACTTTCTTT. Translating it yields CSASPEGVTFF.

The genes are TRBV5-4 and TRBJ2-1, with 7 nucleotides matching TRBD2. The CDR3 is 14 amino acids. With 0 bases clipped from V and 5 bases from J, the junction kept 2 bases outside the gene matches. Per the germline V gene, CDR1 is SGHNT and CDR2 is YYREEE (reference sequence). CDR3: CASSLELADNEQFF. The CDR3 DNA reads as TGTGCCAGCAGCTTGGAGCTAGCGGACAATGAGCAGTTCTTC. Full variable domain (remainder filled in from reference TRBV5-4 and TRBJ2-1): ETGVTQSPTHLIKTRGQQVTLRCSSQSGHNTVSWYQQALGQGPQFIFQYYREEENGRGNFPPRFSGLQFPNYSSELNVNALELDDSALYLCASSLELADNEQFFGPGTRLTVL.

This chain uses TRBV6-5 with TRBJ1-5; 9 nucleotides align to TRBD1. The CDR3 runs to 14 residues. Unmatched junction bases numbered 3, after V lost 5 bases and J lost 4 bases. CDR1 is MNHEY and CDR2 is SVGAGI in the germline V gene. CDR3 amino acids: CASSPGTGNQPQHF. The CDR3 coding sequence is TGTGCCAGCAGTCCCGGGACAGGGAATCAGCCCCAGCATTTT.

The chain carries TRBV19 and TRBJ1-5; D unresolved. CDR3 length: 16 residues. The germline V gene encodes CDR1 LNHDA and CDR2 SQIVND (reference sequence). V was clipped by 0 bases and J by 7 bases, with 16 bases between them. In DNA form, the CDR3 reads TGTGCCAGTAGTATAGATCTGTTTCCCCGCGGACAGCCCCAGCATTTT. As protein: CASSIDLFPRGQPQHF.

Of note for this clone: Sequence at one end of the junction differs from germline and may be a read error. The chain uses TRBV4-3 and TRBJ2-7; 9 bases are shared with TRBD1. Germline CDR1 and CDR2: LGHNA and YSLEER. This CDR3 region has 15 residues. The CDR3 here is CVSSHRGQGIYEQYF. DNA for the CDR3: TGCGTCAGCAGCCACAGGGGACAGGGCATCTACGAGCAGTACTTC.

The genes are TRBV6-5 and TRBJ1-5; 10 positions agree with TRBD1. V was pared by 6 bases and J by 2 bases, with 4 bases of the junction left unmatched. The V gene's germline CDR1 is MNHEY and CDR2 SVGAGI. CDR3 length equals 15 residues. The CDR3 reads CASSPGTGGNQPQHF. CDR3 coding DNA: TGTGCCAGCAGCCCCGGGACAGGGGGCAATCAGCCCCAGCATTTT.

The gene calls are TRBV11-2 and TRBJ2-5; D not certain. Judging by the DNA end, TRBJ2-7 fits better; the J call may be wrong. Germline V gene data show CDR1 as SGHAT and CDR2 as FQNNGV. The CDR3 loop spans 15 amino acids. The DNA of the CDR3 is TGTGCCAGCAGCTCCCTTAGGGCGAGCTCCTACGAGCAGTACTTC. Protein product: CASSSLRASSYEQYF.

The chain is built from TRBV28 and TRBJ1-6; D is unclear. CDR1 MDHEN and CDR2 SYDVKM come from the germline V gene. V lost 5 bases to trimming and J lost 7 bases, with 12 bases between them. This CDR3 contains 14 residues. CDR3 in amino acids: CASSPSYANSPLHF. DNA for the CDR3: TGTGCCAGCAGTCCCTCATATGCGAATTCACCCCTCCACTTT. Full variable domain (remainder filled in from reference TRBV28 and TRBJ1-6): DVKVTQSSRYLVKRTGEKVFLECVQDMDHENMFWYRQDPGLGLRLIYFSYDVKMKEKGDIPEGYSVSREKKERFSLILESASTNQTSMYLCASSPSYANSPLHFGNGTRLTVT.

V is TRBV18 and J is TRBJ2-7; 11 bases fit TRBD1. This CDR3 contains 14 residues. With 5 bases clipped from V and 3 bases from J, the junction kept 3 bases outside the gene matches. Germline V gene sequence: CDR1 KGHSH, CDR2 LQKENI. In nucleotides, the CDR3 is TGTGCCAGCTCATCCGGGACAGGGGGCTACGAGCAGTACTTC. Translation: CASSSGTGGYEQYF. Looking up the rest from reference TRBV18 and TRBJ2-7 gives the full variable domain: NAGVMQNPRHLVRRRGQEARLRCSPMKGHSHVYWYRQLPEEGLKFMVYLQKENIIDESGMPKERFSAEFPKEGPSILRIQQVVRGDSAAYFCASSSGTGGYEQYFGPGTRLTVT.

The rearrangement uses TRBV7-2 and TRBJ2-1; a possible D gene is TRBD2 (5 bases). CDR1 is SGHTA and CDR2 is FQGNSA in the germline V gene. Trimming removed 5 bases at V and 9 bases at J, with 14 bases between. This CDR3 region has 13 residues. The CDR3 is CASSGGRSFEQFF. DNA of the CDR3: TGTGCCAGCAGCGGAGGCCGTTCTTTTGAGCAGTTCTTC. The full variable domain, rest sourced from reference TRBV7-2 and TRBJ2-1, is GAGVSQSPSNKVTEKGKDVELRCDPISGHTALYWYRQSLGQGLEFLIYFQGNSAPDKSGLPSDRFSAERTGGSVSTLTIQRTQQEDSAVYLCASSGGRSFEQFFGPGTRLTVL.

The chain carries TRBV19 and TRBJ1-5; TRBD1 might be the D (5 bases). CDR1 LNHDA and CDR2 SQIVND come from the germline V gene (reference sequence). V gave up 7 bases and J gave up 1 base, with 20 bases separating them. This CDR3 has 17 residues. This CDR3 reads CASTKKIQGWSNQPQHF. The CDR3 DNA sequence: TGTGCCAGTACCAAAAAAATTCAGGGTTGGAGCAATCAGCCCCAGCATTTT.

The table lists this clone with a count of one. V is TRBV5-1 and J is TRBJ2-7; TRBD2 might be the D (5 bases). CDR3 length equals 14 residues. Trimming took 5 bases from V and 2 from J, leaving 14 bases between them. In germline, CDR1 is SGHRS, CDR2 YFSETQ. The CDR3 sequence: CASSLDFKPYEQYF. The CDR3 nucleotides read TGCGCCAGCAGTCTGGACTTTAAGCCCTACGAGCAGTACTTC.

The rearrangement uses TRBV28 and TRBJ1-2; the D gene is possibly TRBD1 (6 bases). Germline V lookup: CDR1 MDHEN, CDR2 SYDVKM. This CDR3 region has 14 residues. Between the trimmed V and J ends, which lost 2 bases and 1 base, there was a span of 8 bases. In DNA form, the CDR3 reads TGTGCCAGCAGTTTAGAACAGGGTAACTATGGCTACACCTTC. Translated: CASSLEQGNYGYTF.

The V and J genes are TRBV28 and TRBJ1-5, with D tentatively TRBD1 (6 bases). The CDR3 sequence is 18 residues long. Between the trimmed V and J ends, which lost 6 bases and 1 base, there was a span of 22 bases. Germline V gene lookup returns CDR1 MDHEN and CDR2 SYDVKM. The CDR3 DNA reads TGTGCCAGCAGCCTGCGGGGACATAGGGGAGGGAGCAATCAGCCCCAGCATTTT. Residues: CASSLRGHRGGSNQPQHF.

The J gene is TRBJ2-5, the V gene TRBV6-6, with a weak D call TRBD2 (6 bases). CDR1 is MNHNY, CDR2 SVGAGI, per germline (reference sequence). Trimming took 7 bases from V and 5 from J, leaving 20 bases between them. This CDR3 contains 15 residues. The chain's CDR3 is CASTKRGGSQETQYF. The CDR3 DNA reads as TGTGCCAGCACCAAACGTGGGGGGTCGCAGGAGACCCAGTACTTC.

This chain joins TRBV19 and TRBJ2-7, with 10 bases lining up with TRBD2. From germline, CDR1 is LNHDA and CDR2 SQIVND (reference sequence). This CDR3 has 17 residues. The J segment lost 7 bases and the V segment lost 5 bases, leaving 17 bases of the junction unmatched. The CDR3 is CASSPLAGAFPIGEQYF. The CDR3 DNA sequence: TGTGCCAGTAGTCCCCTAGCGGGAGCATTTCCGATAGGGGAGCAGTACTTC.

This clone was recorded a few times. J is TRBJ1-2 and V is TRBV7-9; 10 bases are shared with TRBD1. J lost 6 bases, V lost 1 base, and 5 bases had no gene match. The CDR3 totals 15 residues. The germline gives CDR1 SEHNR, CDR2 FQNEAQ (reference sequence). CDR3 amino acids: CASSLGVGTGDGYTF. DNA for the CDR3: TGTGCCAGCAGCTTAGGAGTTGGGACAGGGGATGGCTACACCTTC.

The V gene is TRBV5-4, the J gene TRBJ1-5, with D possibly being TRBD1 (6 bases). The ends were cut back, 3 bases at V and 5 bases at J, with 12 bases in the middle. The CDR3 contains 14 residues. Germline CDR1 SGHNT, CDR2 YYREEE (reference sequence). CDR3 in amino acids: CASSSGGPDQPQHF. For the CDR3, the DNA is TGTGCCAGCAGCTCGGGGGGGCCCGATCAGCCCCAGCATTTT.

The chain combines TRBV6-5 with TRBJ1-2; D is undetermined. The CDR3 loop spans 10 amino acids. Germline lookup yields CDR1 MNHEY and CDR2 SVGAGI. V gave up 4 bases and J gave up 8 bases, with 5 bases separating them. The CDR3 DNA sequence: TGTGCCAGCAGTTTGGGCGGCTACACCTTC. This encodes CASSLGGYTF.

V usage is TRBV10-3 and J usage is TRBJ2-5; possibly TRBD2 for D (5 bases). The CDR3 loop spans 11 amino acids. CDR1 is ENHRY, CDR2 SYGVKD, per germline. Trimming cost V 8 bases and J 4 bases, with 8 bases left between them. As DNA, the CDR3 is TGTGCCATCGGGAGAGGAGAGACCCAGTACTTC. Translating gives CAIGRGETQYF.